The next 16 T cell receptor beta chains were all read from a single sample in a study of blood T cell repertoires in COVID-19. Generated by immunoSEQ multiplex PCR, the TCRdb table keeps only in-frame clones and is missing some. The sample yields over 70,000 clones, approximately 89% seen once. Sequenced input: peripheral blood. The receptors were gathered from a middle-aged man with COVID-19, enrolled during active disease.

Of note for this clone: At one end, the junction sequence differs from germline, possibly due to a read error. The chain combines TRBV7-3 with TRBJ2-7; 7 bases fit TRBD1. This CDR3 contains 11 residues. Germline lookup yields CDR1 SGHTA and CDR2 FQGTGA. The CDR3 sequence: CASSQGQPCGF. The CDR3, as DNA: TGTGCCAGCAGCCAGGGACAGCCCTGTGGCTTC.

This rearrangement joins TRBV28 to TRBJ1-2; no firm D call. Germline loops: CDR1 MDHEN, CDR2 SYDVKM. The CDR3 is 15 amino acids. V was clipped by 5 bases and J by 2 bases, with 15 bases between them. CDR3 nucleotide sequence: TGTGCCAGCAGTGAGCGAGGAGGGCGCAACTATGGCTACACCTTC. This codes for CASSERGGRNYGYTF.

V is TRBV3-1 (or the pseudogene TRBV3-2) and J is TRBJ2-2; 10 bases match TRBD2. CDR1 is LGHDT and CDR2 is YNNKEL in the germline V gene (reference sequence). The CDR3 consists of 16 residues. J gave up 4 bases and V 1 base, and 3 bases lay outside the gene matches. CDR3 in amino acids: CASSQASGRGTGELFF. In nucleotides, the CDR3 is TGTGCCAGCAGCCAAGCTAGCGGGAGAGGCACCGGGGAGCTGTTTTTT.

In DNA form, the CDR3 reads TGTGCCTGGAGCGCAGGGGATGTCTTGGAAAAACTGTTTTTT. Translated, it gives CAWSAGDVLEKLFF. V is TRBV30 and J is TRBJ1-4; possible D gene TRBD1, 6 bases. Germline V gene data show CDR1 as GTSNPN and CDR2 as SVGIG (reference sequence). The CDR3 is 14 amino acids. The V end was cut by 3 bases, the J end by 8 bases, with 16 bases between.

This chain uses TRBV28 with TRBJ2-1; 7 bases fit TRBD2. The CDR3 consists of 13 residues. V lost 8 bases, J lost 8 bases, and 9 bases stayed unmatched. Germline V gene sequence: CDR1 MDHEN, CDR2 SYDVKM. The CDR3 here is CASEEGTNDEQFF. The CDR3 DNA follows: TGTGCCAGCGAAGAAGGGACTAACGATGAGCAGTTCTTC. Full variable domain (remainder filled in from reference TRBV28 and TRBJ2-1): DVKVTQSSRYLVKRTGEKVFLECVQDMDHENMFWYRQDPGLGLRLIYFSYDVKMKEKGDIPEGYSVSREKKERFSLILESASTNQTSMYLCASEEGTNDEQFFGPGTRLTVL.

The V gene is TRBV2, the J gene TRBJ2-4, with TRBD1 identical over 10 bases. The CDR3 has 14 residues. Trimming removed 8 bases from V and 5 bases from J; junction bases left unmatched: 6. Germline lookup yields CDR1 SNHLY and CDR2 FYNNEI. Written as DNA, the CDR3 is TGTGCCAGCGAATCGGGACAGGGGCAAAACATTCAGTACTTC. Amino acids: CASESGQGQNIQYF.

The CDR3 nucleotides are TGTGCCAGCAGCGTAGATCCGGGATTGTACAATGAGCAGTTCTTC. Translated, it gives CASSVDPGLYNEQFF. V and J are TRBV9 and TRBJ2-1; TRBD2 is a possible D gene (5 bases). The CDR3 is 15 residues long. V lost 0 bases, J lost 4 bases, and 11 bases lay in between. CDR1 is SGDLS and CDR2 is YYNGEE in the germline V gene.

V is TRBV7-9 and J is TRBJ1-4; D not certain. The V gene lost 8 bases and the J gene lost 8 bases, with 9 bases spanning the gap. Germline-derived CDR1 and CDR2 are SEHNR and FQNEAQ (reference sequence). The CDR3 has 11 residues. CDR3 region: CASGLQEKLFF. CDR3 DNA sequence: TGTGCCAGCGGCCTTCAAGAAAAACTGTTTTTT.

The chain is built from TRBV7-2 and TRBJ1-2; D may be TRBD1 (6 bases). Trimming pared 1 base from V and 5 bases from J, leaving 8 bases between. The length of the CDR3 is 13 residues. Germline-derived CDR1 and CDR2 are SGHTA and FQGNSA. The DNA for the CDR3 is TGTGCCAGCAGCTTAGGGACAGTTTATGGCTACACCTTC. It encodes CASSLGTVYGYTF.

V and J are TRBV6-5 and TRBJ2-5, with 9 bases aligning to TRBD1. The CDR3 is 14 residues long. Germline loops: CDR1 MNHEY, CDR2 SVGAGI. V shed 7 bases and J 5 bases; nucleotides not matched to a gene: 8. The CDR3 DNA is TGTGCCAGCAACCCGGGGACAGGGAGGGAGACCCAGTACTTC. This translates into CASNPGTGRETQYF.

The chain combines TRBV24-1 with TRBJ2-3, with 7 bases that match TRBD2. This CDR3 has 15 residues. Germline values: CDR1 KGHDR, CDR2 SFDVKD. The V and J ends lost 3 bases and 3 bases, in that order; junction bases with no gene match: 5. The CDR3 is CATSDTSVSTDTQYF. As DNA, the CDR3 is TGTGCCACCAGTGATACTAGCGTGTCAACAGATACGCAGTATTTT.

The genes are TRBV18 and TRBJ1-1; 7 bases fit TRBD1. This CDR3 is 14 amino acids long. The germline gives CDR1 KGHSH, CDR2 LQKENI. V gave up 3 bases and J gave up 1 base; unmatched junction bases: 2. CDR3 region: CASSPGTANTEAFF. The CDR3 DNA sequence: TGTGCCAGCTCACCCGGGACAGCGAACACTGAAGCTTTCTTT.

The chain carries TRBV10-3 and TRBJ2-3; 7 nucleotides align to TRBD2. The CDR3 contains 15 residues. With 5 bases clipped from V and 4 bases from J, the junction kept 9 bases outside the gene matches. Germline V CDR1 and CDR2: ENHRY, SYGVKD. CDR3 sequence: CAISSGGAGSDTQYF. DNA of the CDR3: TGTGCCATCAGTTCGGGGGGTGCGGGGTCAGATACGCAGTATTTT.

This chain joins TRBV2 and TRBJ2-3; possibly TRBD1 for D (6 bases). The V end lost 6 bases, the J end lost 0 bases, and 10 bases lay between the germline ends. Germline V gene sequence: CDR1 SNHLY, CDR2 FYNNEI. This CDR3 is 14 amino acids long. The CDR3 here is CASSKDRSTDTQYF. The CDR3 DNA is TGTGCCAGCAGCAAAGACAGGAGCACAGATACGCAGTATTTT.

V is TRBV28 and J is TRBJ1-6; 7 bases are shared with TRBD1. Germline V CDR1 and CDR2: MDHEN, SYDVKM. CDR3 length equals 16 residues. V trimming: 4 bases; J trimming: 7 bases; junction bases outside the gene matches: 10. CDR3: CASSSPRAGGNSPLHF. The CDR3 DNA reads TGTGCCAGCAGTTCTCCCCGGGCAGGGGGGAATTCACCCCTCCACTTT.

The V call is TRBV7-9, the J call TRBJ1-1; possibly TRBD1 for D (5 bases). CDR1 is SEHNR, CDR2 FQNEAQ, per germline (reference sequence). The V gene lost 5 bases and the J gene lost 5 bases, with 12 bases spanning the gap. The length of the CDR3 is 13 residues. The CDR3 bases are TGTGCCAGCAGCGGGGCCTGGGGAACTGAAGCTTTCTTT. This encodes CASSGAWGTEAFF.